These 25 T cell receptor beta chains were all obtained from the same sample, sequenced in a study of cytomegalovirus exposure and HLA in healthy donors. The PCR used 60 Vbeta and 13 Jbeta primers. Method: immunoSEQ multiplex PCR; TCRdb's copy keeps in-frame clones and lacks some. The sample contains under 150,000 clones, 75% to 85% of which appear only once. Sequenced sample: PBMCs. Source of these receptors: a woman aged 40 to 50 in good health and CMV-seropositive.

The chain combines TRBV13 with TRBJ2-2, with 9 nucleotides matching TRBD2. The germline V gene encodes CDR1 PRHDT and CDR2 FYEKMQ (reference sequence). CDR3 length: 15 residues. V trimming: 2 bases; J trimming: 5 bases; junction bases outside the gene matches: 3. CDR3 protein: CASSLRLAVTGELFF. The CDR3 DNA follows: TGTGCCAGCAGCTTAAGACTAGCGGTTACCGGGGAGCTGTTTTTT.

Only one count was recorded for this clone. The CDR3 region is CASSQSTGSDEQFF. CDR3 nucleotide sequence: TGTGCCAGCAGCCAAAGCACAGGGAGCGATGAGCAGTTCTTC. This chain joins TRBV7-9 and TRBJ2-1; tentatively, D is TRBD1 (6 bases). V lost 5 bases and J lost 8, with 16 bases in between. The CDR3 length is 14 residues. Germline V CDR1 and CDR2: SEHNR, FQNEAQ (reference sequence). The full variable domain, in which reference TRBV7-9 and TRBJ2-1 provide the parts outside the CDR3, is DTGVSQNPRHKITKRGQNVTFRCDPISEHNRLYWYRQTLGQGPEFLTYFQNEAQLEKSRLLSDRFSAERPKGSFSTLEIQRTEQGDSAMYLCASSQSTGSDEQFFGPGTRLTVL.

In its sample, this clone was seen a few times. The V call is TRBV10-3, the J call TRBJ2-6, with 12 bases matching TRBD1. V shed 6 bases, J shed 0 bases, and the junction held 6 bases outside the gene matches. This CDR3 contains 18 residues. CDR1 ENHRY and CDR2 SYGVKD come from the germline V gene. In DNA form, the CDR3 reads TGTGCCATCAGGAGTGGGACAGGGGGCAACTCTGGGGCCAACGTCCTGACTTTC. It translates to CAIRSGTGGNSGANVLTF.

This chain uses TRBV6-1 with TRBJ1-5; D unclear. The CDR3 contains 16 residues. The ends were cut back, 0 bases at V and 0 bases at J, with 9 bases in the middle. Germline loops: CDR1 MNHNS, CDR2 SASEGT. This CDR3 reads CASSEAWQVSNQPQHF. CDR3 bases: TGTGCCAGCAGTGAAGCGTGGCAGGTTAGCAATCAGCCCCAGCATTTT.

CDR3 region: CASSSQGSEQYF. The DNA for the CDR3 is TGCGCCAGCAGCTCCCAGGGAAGCGAGCAGTACTTC. The genes are TRBV5-1 and TRBJ2-7, with TRBD1 as a possible D gene (5 bases). V was trimmed by 3 bases and J by 6 bases, leaving 10 bases between them. Germline CDR1 and CDR2: SGHRS and YFSETQ. The CDR3 loop spans 12 amino acids.

This clone was seen once. The rearrangement uses TRBV11-3 and TRBJ2-3, with 8 bases fitting TRBD1. The CDR3 loop spans 15 amino acids. Germline values: CDR1 SGHNT, CDR2 YENEEA. J was trimmed by 3 bases and V by 4 bases; bases with no gene match: 6. For the CDR3, the DNA is TGTGCCAGCAGCTCCGGACAGGGTTCGACAGATACGCAGTATTTT. It codes for CASSSGQGSTDTQYF. The full variable domain, completed using reference TRBV11-3 and TRBJ2-3, is EAGVVQSPRYKIIEKKQPVAFWCNPISGHNTLYWYLQNLGQGPELLIRYENEEAVDDSQLPKDRFSAERLKGVDSTLKIQPAELGDSAVYLCASSSGQGSTDTQYFGPGTRLTVL.

The chain couples TRBV4-1 to TRBJ1-1, with a weak D call TRBD1 (5 bases). The CDR3 loop spans 13 amino acids. V was shortened by 4 bases and J by 6 bases, with 12 bases between the two germline ends. Germline V gives CDR1 MGHRA, CDR2 YSYEKL. Written as DNA, the CDR3 is TGCGCCAGCAGCCTCCAGGGTTACCCTGAAGCTTTCTTT. Encoded protein: CASSLQGYPEAFF.

This clone showed up just a few times. This chain uses TRBV5-4 with TRBJ1-1; a possible D gene is TRBD1 (6 bases). This CDR3 contains 15 residues. Trimming cost V 2 bases and J 2 bases, with 13 bases left between them. CDR1 and CDR2 from the germline V gene are SGHNT and YYREEE (reference sequence). In DNA form, the CDR3 reads TGTGCCAGCAGCTTATCCGACAGGAGAAACACTGAAGCTTTCTTT. This codes for CASSLSDRRNTEAFF.

This rearrangement joins TRBV7-8 to TRBJ1-2; D not certain. CDR1 and CDR2 from the germline V gene are SGHVS and FQNEAQ. V lost 5 bases and J 2 bases, leaving 18 bases between the germline ends. This CDR3 is 16 amino acids long. CDR3 protein: CASSPRELPRNYGYTF. CDR3 in DNA: TGTGCCAGCAGCCCCCGGGAGCTCCCTCGGAACTATGGCTACACCTTC.

V and J are TRBV6-5 and TRBJ1-2, with a possible D match to TRBD1 (5 bases). The CDR3 has 12 residues. V lost 4 bases and J lost 4, with 7 bases in between. Germline CDR1 MNHEY, CDR2 SVGAGI. CDR3 amino acids: CASSFDSYGYTF. The CDR3, as DNA: TGTGCCAGCAGTTTTGACAGCTATGGCTACACCTTC.

DNA for the CDR3: TGTGCCAGCAGCCCCCGAACTGGACAGACGGATACGCAGTATTTT. It specifies CASSPRTGQTDTQYF. J is TRBJ2-3 and V is TRBV9, with a possible D match to TRBD1 (6 bases). CDR1 is SGDLS, CDR2 YYNGEE, per germline. The CDR3 loop spans 15 amino acids. V was shortened by 4 bases and J by 6 bases, with 18 bases between the two germline ends.

The chain has TRBV11-3 and TRBJ2-1; 8 nucleotides align to TRBD2. This CDR3 comprises 14 residues. CDR1 is SGHNT and CDR2 is YENEEA in the germline V gene. With 5 bases clipped from V and 4 bases from J, the junction kept 4 bases outside the gene matches. This CDR3 is CASSRGTSYNEQFF. The DNA of the CDR3 is TGTGCCAGCAGCCGAGGGACTAGTTACAATGAGCAGTTCTTC.

By frequency in the sample, this clone is medium-sized (0.01 to 0.1%). The chain is built from TRBV7-9 and TRBJ1-4; the match to TRBD1 covers 7 bases. This CDR3 spans 17 amino acids. Germline V gene data show CDR1 as SEHNR and CDR2 as FQNEAQ (reference sequence). After removal of 5 bases from V and 0 bases from J, the junction contained 9 bases not matched to a gene. DNA of the CDR3: TGTGCCAGCAGCGGTTGGGACAGCTTTGCAACTAATGAAAAACTGTTTTTT. It yields the protein CASSGWDSFATNEKLFF.

The chain employs TRBV4-2 and TRBJ2-7; D unclear. Trimming pared 0 bases from V and 3 bases from J, leaving 18 bases between. Looked up from germline, CDR1 is LGHNA and CDR2 is YNFKEQ. The CDR3 contains 17 residues. CDR3 sequence (DNA): TGTGCCAGCAGCCAAGACCCCACGCAACCATACGGCTACGAGCAGTACTTC. It translates to CASSQDPTQPYGYEQYF.

The CDR3 sequence: CAWSLGRDQPQHF. The DNA for the CDR3 is TGTGCCTGGAGTTTGGGCAGGGATCAGCCCCAGCATTTT. This chain uses TRBV30 with TRBJ1-5; TRBD1 might be the D (5 bases). Trimming stripped 2 bases from V and 5 bases from J, with 10 bases between. From germline, CDR1 is GTSNPN and CDR2 SVGIG (reference sequence). The CDR3 has 13 residues.

The chain has TRBV6-5 and TRBJ2-7; D may be TRBD2 (6 bases). The CDR3 contains 16 residues. V gave up 0 bases and J gave up 0 bases, with 12 bases separating them. Germline assignment: CDR1 MNHEY and CDR2 SVGAGI. CDR3 loop: CASSYSGTLLSYEQYF. CDR3 nucleotide sequence: TGTGCCAGCAGTTACTCCGGGACTCTTCTCTCCTACGAGCAGTACTTC.

The V call is TRBV29-1, the J call TRBJ2-7; the D gene is possibly TRBD1 (5 bases). Germline V lookup: CDR1 SQVTM, CDR2 ANQGSEA. With 4 bases removed from V and 0 bases from J, the gap between germline ends came to 13 bases. The CDR3 runs to 14 residues. DNA of the CDR3: TGCAGCGTTGTTGGCCAGGGCGGCTCCTACGAGCAGTACTTC. Translating it yields CSVVGQGGSYEQYF.

This clone appeared a few times. This rearrangement joins TRBV5-1 to TRBJ2-1; 9 bases map to TRBD2. The CDR3 is 17 residues long. J was trimmed by 4 bases and V by 2 bases; bases with no gene match: 10. Germline V gene sequence: CDR1 SGHRS, CDR2 YFSETQ. CDR3 region: CASSFGLAGDEYNEQFF. In DNA, the CDR3 is TGCGCCAGCAGCTTTGGGTTAGCGGGAGATGAGTACAATGAGCAGTTCTTC.

To note about this clone: Other nucleotide sequences in the sample specify the same CDR3. This chain links TRBV5-1 with TRBJ2-1; unclear D gene. The CDR3 totals 14 residues. Per the germline V gene, CDR1 is SGHRS and CDR2 is YFSETQ. Trimming left V 0 bases short and J 0 bases short, with 4 bases between. CDR3 nucleotide sequence: TGCGCCAGCAGCTTGGGAGGCTCCTACAATGAGCAGTTCTTC. This codes for CASSLGGSYNEQFF.

The DNA for the CDR3 is TGTGCCAGTAGTATATTCCTCACAGATACGCAGTATTTT. This encodes CASSIFLTDTQYF. The V and J genes are TRBV19 and TRBJ2-3, with D unclear. Trimming left V 2 bases short and J 2 bases short, with 5 bases between. Germline-derived CDR1 and CDR2 are LNHDA and SQIVND (reference sequence). The CDR3 runs 13 residues. The full variable domain, in which reference TRBV19 and TRBJ2-3 provide the parts outside the CDR3, is DGGITQSPKYLFRKEGQNVTLSCEQNLNHDAMYWYRQDPGQGLRLIYYSQIVNDFQKGDIAEGYSVSREKKESFPLTVTSAQKNPTAFYLCASSIFLTDTQYFGPGTRLTVL.

This clone occurred a few times. This sequence joins TRBV5-4 and TRBJ2-5, with 9 bases aligning to TRBD1. Germline V gene data show CDR1 as SGHNT and CDR2 as YYREEE (reference sequence). V was clipped by 6 bases and J by 1 base; unmatched bases: 7. CDR3 length: 15 amino acids. CDR3 nucleotide sequence: TGTGCCAGCACCCGGACAGGGGTTTCCCAAGAGACCCAGTACTTC. It codes for CASTRTGVSQETQYF.

The chain has TRBV5-6 and TRBJ2-1; D perhaps matches TRBD2 (5 bases). V was cut by 2 bases and J by 0 bases, with 15 bases left in between. Germline values: CDR1 SGHDT, CDR2 YYEEEE. This CDR3 comprises 17 residues. CDR3: CASSLGVGLSSYNEQFF. CDR3 DNA: TGTGCCAGCAGCTTAGGAGTCGGACTGAGCTCCTACAATGAGCAGTTCTTC.

This chain joins TRBV7-9 and TRBJ2-3; TRBD1 matches 8 bases. From germline, CDR1 is SEHNR and CDR2 FQNEAQ (reference sequence). Trimming took 3 bases from V and 1 from J; bases not matched to a gene: 3. The CDR3 contains 15 residues. In DNA, the CDR3 is TGTGCCAGCAGCTTCCCACAGGGGGGCACAGATACGCAGTATTTT. It specifies CASSFPQGGTDTQYF.

CDR3 protein: CASSLASHEQYF. The CDR3 nucleotides read TGTGCCAGCAGCTTAGCGTCCCACGAGCAGTACTTC. The V gene is TRBV5-8, the J gene TRBJ2-7; D remains ambiguous. Looked up from germline, CDR1 is SGHTS and CDR2 is YDEGEE. Trimming left V 2 bases short and J 5 bases short, with 8 bases between. The CDR3 runs to 12 residues.

The chain has TRBV6-5 and TRBJ1-4, with a possible D match to TRBD1 (6 bases). Germline CDR1 reads MNHEY; CDR2 reads SVGAGI. The CDR3 runs to 14 residues. Trimming stripped 2 bases from V and 8 bases from J, with 12 bases between. CDR3 loop: CASSYRGGGEKLFF. The CDR3 region has the DNA TGTGCCAGCAGTTACCGAGGGGGTGGGGAAAAACTGTTTTTT.